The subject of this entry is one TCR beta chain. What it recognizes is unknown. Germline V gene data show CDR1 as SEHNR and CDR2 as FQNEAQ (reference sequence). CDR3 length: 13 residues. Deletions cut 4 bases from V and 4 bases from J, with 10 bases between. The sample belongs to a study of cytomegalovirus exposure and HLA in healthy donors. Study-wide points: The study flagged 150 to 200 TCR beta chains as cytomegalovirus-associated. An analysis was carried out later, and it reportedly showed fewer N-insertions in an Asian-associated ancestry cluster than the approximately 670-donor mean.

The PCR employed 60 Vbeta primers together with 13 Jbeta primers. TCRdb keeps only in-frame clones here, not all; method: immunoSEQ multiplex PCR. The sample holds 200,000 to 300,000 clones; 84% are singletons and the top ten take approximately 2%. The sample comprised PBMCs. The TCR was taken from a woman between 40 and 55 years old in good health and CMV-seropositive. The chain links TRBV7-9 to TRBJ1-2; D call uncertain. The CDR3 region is CASSSGLIYGYTF. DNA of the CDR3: TGTGCCAGCAGCTCAGGACTGATCTATGGCTACACCTTC.